This T cell receptor (beta chain) was documented in a study of T cell changes during pregnancy in multiple sclerosis. This table comes from immunoSEQ multiplex PCR, and its TCRdb copy is limited to in-frame clones, with some not included. The data hold around 57,000 clones, with roughly nine tenths observed a single time. CDR1 is LNHNV and CDR2 is YYDKDF in the germline V gene (reference sequence). Trimming stripped 1 base from V and 8 bases from J, with 14 bases between. The CDR3 consists of 15 residues. The sample in question was peripheral blood, obtained in the third trimester of pregnancy. The TCR comes from a female donor in good health, enrolled as a control in a pregnancy study. This chain links TRBV15 with TRBJ1-4; D remains ambiguous. In DNA, the CDR3 is TGTGCCACCAGCAGAGCTGTGGACGGAGGGGAAAAACTGTTTTTT. This sequence encodes CATSRAVDGGEKLFF.